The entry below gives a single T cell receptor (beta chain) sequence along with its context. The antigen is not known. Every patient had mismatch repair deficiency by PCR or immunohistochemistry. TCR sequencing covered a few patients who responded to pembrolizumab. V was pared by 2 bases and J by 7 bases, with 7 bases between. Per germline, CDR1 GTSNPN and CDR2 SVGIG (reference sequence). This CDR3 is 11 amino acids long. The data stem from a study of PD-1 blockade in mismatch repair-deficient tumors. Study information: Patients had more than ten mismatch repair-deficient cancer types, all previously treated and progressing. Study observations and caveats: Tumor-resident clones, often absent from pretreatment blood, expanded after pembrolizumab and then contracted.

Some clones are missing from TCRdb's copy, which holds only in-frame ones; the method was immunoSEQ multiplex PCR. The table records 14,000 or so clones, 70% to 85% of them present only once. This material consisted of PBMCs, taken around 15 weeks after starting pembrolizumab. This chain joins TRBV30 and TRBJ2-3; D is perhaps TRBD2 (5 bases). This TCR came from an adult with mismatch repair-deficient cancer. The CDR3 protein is CAWSPGNTQYF. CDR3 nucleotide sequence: TGTGCCTGGAGTCCCGGGAATACGCAGTATTTT.